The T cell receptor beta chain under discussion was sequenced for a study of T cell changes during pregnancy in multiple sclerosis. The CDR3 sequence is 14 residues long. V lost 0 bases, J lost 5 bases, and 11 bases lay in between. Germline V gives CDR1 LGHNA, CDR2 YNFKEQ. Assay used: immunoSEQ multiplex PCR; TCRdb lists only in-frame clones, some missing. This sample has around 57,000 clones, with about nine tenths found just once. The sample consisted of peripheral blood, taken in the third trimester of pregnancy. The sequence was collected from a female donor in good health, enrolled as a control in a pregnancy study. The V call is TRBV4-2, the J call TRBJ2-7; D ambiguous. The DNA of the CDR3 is TGTGCCAGCAGCCAAGATTTGGAGAGAAACGAGCAGTACTTC. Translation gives CASSQDLERNEQYF.